The 28 T cell receptor beta chains below come from one sample, sequenced in a study of early T cells in non-severe SARS-CoV-2 infection. Via MiXCR, TCRdb re-called the 5' RACE reads, giving one row per CDR3 protein. The sample yields roughly 70,000 distinct CDR3 sequences, around 20% seen once. Sequences were derived from whole blood, sampled at baseline. These receptors came from an adult who was a healthcare worker with PCR-confirmed SARS-CoV-2 infection or an uninfected control (not recorded which).

The sample holds a few counts of this clonotype. CDR3 in amino acids: CASSQSEGTNTEAFF. Written as DNA, the CDR3 is TGTGCCAGCAGCCAATCGGAGGGAACGAACACTGAAGCTTTCTTT. The V and J genes are TRBV4-2 and TRBJ1-1; D is undetermined. The length of the CDR3 is 15 residues. Trimming took off 2 bases at V and 1 base at J, with 11 bases between the two ends. Germline-derived CDR1 and CDR2 are LGHNA and YNFKEQ.

The chain combines TRBV5-1 with TRBJ2-3, with 10 bases matching TRBD2. V was clipped by 4 bases and J by 1 base; unmatched bases: 3. This CDR3 region has 15 residues. The germline V gene encodes CDR1 SGHRS and CDR2 YFSETQ. CDR3 protein: CASSPGTSGTDTQYF. CDR3 coding DNA: TGCGCCAGCAGCCCGGGGACTAGCGGCACAGATACGCAGTATTTT.

This chain connects TRBV20-1 to TRBJ2-3, with 10 bases matching TRBD1. V gave up 6 bases and J gave up 5 bases; unmatched junction bases: 8. Germline CDR1 and CDR2: DFQATT and SNEGSKA (reference sequence). There are 14 residues in the CDR3. The CDR3 loop is CSAGQGEVIDTQYF. In DNA, the CDR3 is TGCAGTGCCGGACAGGGGGAAGTGATAGATACGCAGTATTTT.

This sequence joins TRBV12-5 and TRBJ2-1; D unclear. Looked up from germline, CDR1 is LGHNT and CDR2 is FRNRAP. V lost 5 bases and J lost 9, with 8 bases in between. This CDR3 has 11 amino acids. For the CDR3, the DNA is TGTGCTAGTGGTGGTGTGGCTGAGCAGTTCTTC. Translating gives CASGGVAEQFF.

The J gene is TRBJ1-1, the V gene TRBV3-1; D gene unclear. The germline gives CDR1 LGHDT, CDR2 YNNKEL (reference sequence). The CDR3 is 15 amino acids. Trimming cost V 4 bases and J 5 bases, with 17 bases left between them. DNA of the CDR3: TGTGCCAGCAGCCCTGCGGCTCGGCGAGGGACTGAAGCTTTCTTT. It yields the protein CASSPAARRGTEAFF. The whole variable domain, remainder taken from reference TRBV3-1 and TRBJ1-1, is DTAVSQTPKYLVTQMGNDKSIKCEQNLGHDTMYWYKQDSKKFLKIMFSYNNKELIINETVPNRFSPKSPDKAHLNLHINSLELGDSAVYFCASSPAARRGTEAFFGQGTRLTVV.

The rearrangement joins TRBV5-1 to TRBJ2-1, with 7 bases lining up with TRBD1. Germline loops: CDR1 SGHRS, CDR2 YFSETQ. The CDR3 has 15 residues. Trimming took 5 bases from V and 4 from J; bases not matched to a gene: 9. In DNA form, the CDR3 reads TGCGCCAGCAGTTGGGACAGCACCTCTTACAATGAGCAGTTCTTC. It translates to CASSWDSTSYNEQFF.

This clonotype was recorded at least ten times. The rearrangement uses TRBV3-1 and TRBJ2-1; 8 bases map to TRBD1. CDR1 and CDR2 from the germline V gene are LGHDT and YNNKEL (reference sequence). The CDR3 covers 13 residues. The V and J ends lost 4 bases and 8 bases, in that order; junction bases with no gene match: 4. CDR3 protein: CASSRTGMYEQFF. The CDR3 DNA is TGTGCCAGCAGCCGGACAGGGATGTATGAGCAGTTCTTC.

CDR3: CASSPKYSNQPQHF. For the CDR3, the DNA is TGTGCCAGCAGCCCGAAGTATAGCAATCAGCCCCAGCATTTT. The gene calls are TRBV3-1 and TRBJ1-5; D call uncertain. Looked up from germline, CDR1 is LGHDT and CDR2 is YNNKEL (reference sequence). The CDR3 extends over 14 amino acids. V dropped 4 bases and J dropped 0 bases, with 7 bases sitting between them. The complete variable domain, with remaining parts taken from reference TRBV3-1 and TRBJ1-5, reads DTAVSQTPKYLVTQMGNDKSIKCEQNLGHDTMYWYKQDSKKFLKIMFSYNNKELIINETVPNRFSPKSPDKAHLNLHINSLELGDSAVYFCASSPKYSNQPQHFGDGTRLSIL.

J is TRBJ2-1 and V is TRBV7-7; 7 nucleotides agree with TRBD1. The CDR3 contains 14 residues. The V and J ends lost 5 bases and 4 bases, in that order; junction bases with no gene match: 5. Germline V CDR1 and CDR2: SSHAT, FNYEAQ (reference sequence). CDR3 coding DNA: TGTGCCAGCAGCCGAGGGGGCAGGTACAATGAGCAGTTCTTC. As protein: CASSRGGRYNEQFF.

This clonotype was observed a few times. V and J are TRBV5-6 and TRBJ2-3; 9 positions match TRBD1. Unmatched junction bases numbered 20, after V lost 5 bases and J lost 7 bases. The CDR3 covers 18 residues. In germline, CDR1 is SGHDT, CDR2 YYEEEE. CDR3 protein: CASSFQATQGTGTYTQYF. The CDR3 coding sequence is TGTGCCAGCAGTTTTCAGGCTACCCAGGGGACAGGGACATATACGCAGTATTTT.

This clonotype was detected only a few times. The V call is TRBV9, the J call TRBJ2-6; no clear D. This CDR3 contains 12 residues. V lost 4 bases and J lost 9, with 8 bases in between. Germline V lookup: CDR1 SGDLS, CDR2 YYNGEE. The CDR3 sequence is CASSPFDNVLTF. The CDR3 bases are TGTGCCAGCAGCCCCTTTGACAACGTCCTGACTTTC.

This clonotype was detected many times. This chain links TRBV19 with TRBJ2-1; TRBD1 or TRBD2 may be the D gene (5 bases each). Germline-derived CDR1 and CDR2 are LNHDA and SQIVND (reference sequence). CDR3 length equals 14 residues. V lost 4 bases to trimming and J lost 4 bases, with 11 bases between them. For the CDR3, the DNA is TGTGCCAGTAGTACCGGGACGGCATACAATGAGCAGTTCTTC. This translates into CASSTGTAYNEQFF.

This clonotype was detected a few times. V is TRBV12-3 or TRBV12-4 and J is TRBJ2-6; D might be TRBD2 (6 bases). V lost 7 bases and J 4 bases, leaving 8 bases between the germline ends. The length of the CDR3 is 13 residues. The CDR3 coding sequence is TGTGCCAGCACGGGGGACGGGGCCAACGTCCTGACTTTC. Protein: CASTGDGANVLTF.

This clonotype occurred many times. The chain couples TRBV3-1 to TRBJ1-2; TRBD1 is a possible D gene (6 bases). V was clipped by 0 bases and J by 4 bases, with 9 bases between them. Germline CDR1 and CDR2: LGHDT and YNNKEL (reference sequence). The CDR3 length is 14 residues. CDR3 coding DNA: TGTGCCAGCAGCCAAGACGGACAGCCCTATGGCTACACCTTC. This gives the protein CASSQDGQPYGYTF. Full variable domain (remainder filled in from reference TRBV3-1 and TRBJ1-2): DTAVSQTPKYLVTQMGNDKSIKCEQNLGHDTMYWYKQDSKKFLKIMFSYNNKELIINETVPNRFSPKSPDKAHLNLHINSLELGDSAVYFCASSQDGQPYGYTFGSGTRLTVV.

This clonotype was detected a few times. The rearrangement uses TRBV2 and TRBJ2-5; TRBD1 aligns across 9 bases. Trimming at V came to 6 bases and at J to 1 base, leaving 3 bases not matched to a gene. The germline V gene has CDR1 SNHLY and CDR2 FYNNEI. The CDR3 sequence is 14 residues long. The CDR3: CASRQGQGQETQYF. The CDR3 DNA reads as TGTGCCAGCAGGCAGGGACAGGGCCAAGAGACCCAGTACTTC.

This clonotype has more than one count but fewer than ten. The V call is TRBV5-6, the J call TRBJ2-2, with D possibly being TRBD1 (5 bases). Looked up from germline, CDR1 is SGHDT and CDR2 is YYEEEE. Trimming pared 2 bases from V and 1 base from J, leaving 9 bases between. The CDR3 consists of 15 residues. The CDR3 sequence: CASSLLGENTGELFF. Written as DNA, the CDR3 is TGTGCCAGCAGCTTATTAGGGGAGAACACCGGGGAGCTGTTTTTT.

The J gene is TRBJ1-5, the V gene TRBV7-2, with D unclear. Deletions cut 2 bases from V and 0 bases from J, with 2 bases between. The CDR3 totals 13 residues. CDR1 and CDR2 from the germline V gene are SGHTA and FQGNSA. The CDR3 here is CASSLNSNQPQHF. DNA for the CDR3: TGTGCCAGCAGCTTAAATAGCAATCAGCCCCAGCATTTT. Full variable domain (missing parts from reference TRBV7-2 and TRBJ1-5): GAGVSQSPSNKVTEKGKDVELRCDPISGHTALYWYRQSLGQGLEFLIYFQGNSAPDKSGLPSDRFSAERTGGSVSTLTIQRTQQEDSAVYLCASSLNSNQPQHFGDGTRLSIL.

This clonotype has just a few counts. This chain uses TRBV7-2 with TRBJ2-1; D remains ambiguous. Germline V CDR1 and CDR2: SGHTA, FQGNSA. V shed 7 bases and J shed 14 bases, with 6 bases lying between them. CDR3 length: 8 residues. CDR3 nucleotide sequence: TGTGCCAGCATGTCGGAGTTCTTC. Protein: CASMSEFF.

This chain joins TRBV20-1 and TRBJ1-2; TRBD1 matches 8 bases. The ends lost 6 bases at V and 4 bases at J; junction bases unmatched: 10. From germline, CDR1 is DFQATT and CDR2 SNEGSKA (reference sequence). CDR3 length equals 14 residues. For the CDR3, the DNA is TGCAGTGCCCCCTTCGGACAGGGCGGCTATGGCTACACCTTC. It is translated as CSAPFGQGGYGYTF.

The V and J genes are TRBV7-8 and TRBJ2-2; a possible D gene is TRBD1 (5 bases). CDR1 SGHVS and CDR2 FQNEAQ come from the germline V gene. The CDR3 consists of 14 residues. V dropped 5 bases and J dropped 2 bases, with 9 bases sitting between them. CDR3 region: CASSQTVNTGELFF. CDR3 sequence (DNA): TGTGCCAGCAGCCAGACAGTTAACACCGGGGAGCTGTTTTTT.

This clonotype was observed a handful of times. CDR3 sequence (DNA): TGCAGTGCTAGAAATCCGGGGAACACCATATATTTT. Protein product: CSARNPGNTIYF. V gene TRBV20-1 combines with J gene TRBJ1-3, with unresolved D. Germline CDR1 reads DFQATT; CDR2 reads SNEGSKA (reference sequence). The CDR3 length is 12 residues. Trimming took 2 bases from V and 7 from J, leaving 9 bases between them.

The V and J genes are TRBV19 and TRBJ2-2; the D is unclear. The CDR3 consists of 12 residues. V was trimmed by 8 bases and J by 7 bases, leaving 11 bases between them. Germline CDR1 and CDR2: LNHDA and SQIVND (reference sequence). DNA of the CDR3: TGTGCCAGTGGAGTGGATGTCGGGGAGCTGTTTTTT. Residues: CASGVDVGELFF.

This clonotype was picked up a small number of times. V usage is TRBV7-6 and J usage is TRBJ2-7, with 14 bases matching TRBD2. The CDR3 runs to 14 residues. The V and J ends lost 1 base and 7 bases, in that order; junction bases with no gene match: 0. The germline V gene encodes CDR1 SGHVS and CDR2 FNYEAQ. The CDR3 sequence is CASSLGTSGGEQYF. The CDR3 bases are TGTGCCAGCAGCTTAGGGACTAGCGGGGGGGAGCAGTACTTC.

This clonotype was seen repeatedly, ten times or more. V usage is TRBV7-9 and J usage is TRBJ2-1; TRBD2 might be the D (6 bases). CDR3 size: 12 residues. Trimming took off 7 bases at V and 6 bases at J, with 10 bases between the two ends. The germline V gene encodes CDR1 SEHNR and CDR2 FQNEAQ (reference sequence). The DNA of the CDR3 is TGTGCCAGCAAGAGGGGAGGCAATGAGCAGTTCTTC. It specifies CASKRGGNEQFF.

The rearrangement joins TRBV5-6 to TRBJ2-6; no definite D call. Trimming pared 6 bases from V and 0 bases from J, leaving 10 bases between. This CDR3 is 15 amino acids long. Germline loops: CDR1 SGHDT, CDR2 YYEEEE. CDR3 DNA sequence: TGTGCCAGCACACGAAGAGTCTCTGGGGCCAACGTCCTGACTTTC. This encodes CASTRRVSGANVLTF.

This clonotype showed up many times. The J gene is TRBJ1-5, the V gene TRBV19; 9 bases line up with TRBD1. The CDR3 has 16 amino acids. After removal of 2 bases from V and 4 bases from J, the junction contained 6 bases not matched to a gene. Germline V CDR1 and CDR2: LNHDA, SQIVND (reference sequence). The CDR3 DNA reads as TGTGCCAGTAGTATACTCGAGACAGGGGGAAATCAGCCCCAGCATTTT. It translates to CASSILETGGNQPQHF.

The V gene is TRBV5-4, the J gene TRBJ1-2, with 7 bases aligning to TRBD1. The V gene end was trimmed by 1 base and the J gene end by 4 bases; junction bases not matched to a gene: 1. Per the germline V gene, CDR1 is SGHNT and CDR2 is YYREEE (reference sequence). The CDR3 runs 13 residues. CDR3 sequence (DNA): TGTGCCAGCAGCTTGCCAGGGGGCTATGGCTACACCTTC. As protein: CASSLPGGYGYTF.

This chain links TRBV5-6 with TRBJ2-6; 9 positions match TRBD1. CDR3 size: 17 residues. Germline-derived CDR1 and CDR2 are SGHDT and YYEEEE. V was clipped by 4 bases and J by 4 bases; unmatched bases: 9. CDR3 bases: TGTGCCAGCAGCCCGGGACAGGGTTTTATAGGGGCCAACGTCCTGACTTTC. This encodes CASSPGQGFIGANVLTF.